This record concerns one TCR beta chain sequence. Its target is unknown. Genomic DNA templated the TCR beta VDJ and CDR3 profiling. TCRdb itself ran the reads through MiXCR, one entry per CDR3 protein. The table lists roughly 200,000 distinct CDR3 sequences, around 60% of them singletons. There are 14 residues in the CDR3. Germline CDR1 is SGHAT and CDR2 is FQNNGV. V was clipped by 4 bases and J by 0 bases; unmatched bases: 2. This record comes from a study of CD8+CD57+ T cells in acquired aplastic anemia. In the study overall: Sorted CD4+ plus CD8+ cells gave DNA averaging about 3.2 ug. On average, healthy donors gave approximately 10 million reads for CD4+ cells.

Study-level results: Patient and control CD8+ Simpson's diversity was not significantly different. Comparison of patients with controls identified 25 to 30 shared CD8+ CDR3 sequences.

Sequencing used sorted CD4+, CD8+, or CD8+CD57+ T cells (not recorded which) from PBMCs. This chain connects TRBV11-2 to TRBJ2-7, with 8 bases that match TRBD1. The source of this sequence is a human donor in good health. The CDR3 nucleotides read TGTGCCAGCAGCTGGGGACAGGTCTCCTACGAGCAGTACTTC. Residues: CASSWGQVSYEQYF.